This T cell receptor beta chain was found in a study of blood T cell repertoires in COVID-19. As for the study in general: Acute and convalescent COVID-19 specimens originated in the United States, Italy and Spain. Nucleic acid was either cDNA or gDNA, and it came from T cells, B-cell-depleted T cells, or PBMCs.

Original handling: Researchers report that nucleated cell counts were estimated from reference gene primer amplification. The data were produced by immunoSEQ multiplex PCR, yet TCRdb's version contains in-frame clones alone and is incomplete. V, J and clone size reflect that table, while D and trimming were determined from the DNA. The sample lists approximately 330,000 clones, 70% to 90% occurring once. This CDR3 spans 13 amino acids. Trimming took off 9 bases at V and 4 bases at J, with 12 bases between the two ends. Looked up from germline, CDR1 is MNHEY and CDR2 is SVGAGI. Source material: peripheral blood. The gene calls are TRBV6-5 and TRBJ1-4; unclear D gene. The clonotype comes from a woman aged 50 to 65 with active or convalescent COVID-19. The CDR3 region has the DNA TGTGCCAGTCGGTTTGGGAGTAATGAAAAACTGTTTTTT. As protein: CASRFGSNEKLFF.